A single sample gave rise to the 27 T cell receptor beta chains below, sequenced in a study of neurological immune-mediated disorders. TCRdb re-called the 5' RACE reads with MiXCR, one entry per CDR3 protein. The sample has roughly 75,000 distinct CDR3 sequences; 2.6% are singletons. The sample was PBMCs. The origin of the receptors is a woman aged 25 to 45 with multiple sclerosis.

This clonotype has ten or more counts. The rearrangement links TRBV7-9 to TRBJ2-7, with 9 nucleotides matching TRBD1. The CDR3 runs to 15 residues. The J segment lost 2 bases and the V segment lost 5 bases, leaving 7 bases of the junction unmatched. CDR1 SEHNR and CDR2 FQNEAQ come from the germline V gene (reference sequence). The DNA of the CDR3 is TGTGCCAGCAGCCGGACAGGGGCAAGGGCCTACGAGCAGTACTTC. Protein product: CASSRTGARAYEQYF.

The sample holds many counts of this clonotype. This chain links TRBV6-1 with TRBJ2-7, with TRBD2 identical over 10 bases. There are 14 residues in the CDR3. V gave up 8 bases and J gave up 3 bases; unmatched junction bases: 7. The germline V gene has CDR1 MNHNS and CDR2 SASEGT. The CDR3 loop reads CASGELAGLYEQYF. The CDR3 coding sequence is TGTGCCAGCGGCGAACTAGCGGGACTCTACGAGCAGTACTTC.

There are many counts of this clonotype. This rearrangement joins TRBV20-1 to TRBJ1-2, with 9 bases matching TRBD1. The CDR3 spans 13 residues. Germline loops: CDR1 DFQATT, CDR2 SNEGSKA (reference sequence). The CDR3: CMGPGTGLYGYTF. The CDR3 nucleotides read TGCATGGGTCCCGGGACAGGGCTTTATGGCTACACCTTC.

This clonotype was detected ten times or more. The chain uses TRBV20-1 and TRBJ1-1; TRBD1 agrees at 8 bases. The V gene's germline CDR1 is DFQATT and CDR2 SNEGSKA (reference sequence). This CDR3 has 15 residues. Trimming at V came to 2 bases and at J to 0 bases, leaving 5 bases not matched to a gene. This CDR3 reads CSARTSDRVNTEAFF. The CDR3 region has the DNA TGCAGTGCTAGAACATCGGACAGGGTGAACACTGAAGCTTTCTTT.

The chain is built from TRBV20-1 and TRBJ2-7; D not resolved. Germline CDR1 and CDR2: DFQATT and SNEGSKA (reference sequence). Between the trimmed V and J ends, which lost 3 bases and 1 base, there was a span of 7 bases. This CDR3 comprises 12 residues. CDR3 protein: CSASPDSYEQYF. CDR3 bases: TGCAGTGCTAGTCCGGATTCCTACGAGCAGTACTTC.

This clonotype was counted many times. The chain uses TRBV3-1 and TRBJ2-3; D is undetermined. The CDR3 contains 15 residues. V was cut by 0 bases and J by 0 bases, with 7 bases left in between. Germline V CDR1 and CDR2: LGHDT, YNNKEL (reference sequence). CDR3 sequence: CASSQEITSTDTQYF. The CDR3 nucleotides read TGTGCCAGCAGCCAAGAGATTACTAGCACAGATACGCAGTATTTT.

At least ten counts were recorded for this clonotype. The chain has TRBV4-3 and TRBJ2-7; a possible D gene is TRBD2 (5 bases). The CDR3 is 14 amino acids. The germline V gene encodes CDR1 LGHNA and CDR2 YSLEER. V was pared by 1 base and J by 2 bases, with 9 bases between. The CDR3 protein is CASSQAERPYEQYF. CDR3 DNA sequence: TGCGCCAGCAGCCAAGCGGAGCGGCCCTACGAGCAGTACTTC.

This clonotype has only a few counts. A much larger clone is a single base away; this may be a read error. This chain uses TRBV6-5 with TRBJ2-7; D gene unclear. Germline V gene sequence: CDR1 MNHEY, CDR2 SVGAGI. V shed 5 bases and J shed 0 bases, with 11 bases lying between them. The CDR3 is 14 amino acids. In nucleotides, the CDR3 is TGTGCCAGCAGTACCGGCAAAAGCTCCTACGAGCAGTACTTC. It is translated as CASSTGKSSYEQYF.

This clonotype was seen many times. The rearrangement uses TRBV30 and TRBJ2-1, with D possibly being TRBD1 or TRBD2 (5 bases each). The CDR3 runs 15 residues. V was clipped by 8 bases and J by 3 bases, with 20 bases between them. Germline CDR1 reads GTSNPN; CDR2 reads SVGIG (reference sequence). The CDR3 loop reads CARDLLFHLYNEQFF. As DNA, the CDR3 is TGTGCCAGGGACCTACTATTCCACCTCTACAATGAGCAGTTCTTC.

The V and J genes are TRBV20-1 and TRBJ2-3; 16 bases are a match to TRBD2. Germline loops: CDR1 DFQATT, CDR2 SNEGSKA (reference sequence). CDR3 size: 21 residues. Trimming cost V 0 bases and J 4 bases; bases outside gene matches: 16. CDR3 in DNA: TGCAGTGCTAGAGATTTCCTGCCGGGACTAGCGGGAGGGCCCCCCTCAGATACGCAGTATTTT. Translating it yields CSARDFLPGLAGGPPSDTQYF.

This clonotype was recorded at least ten times. The chain couples TRBV20-1 to TRBJ2-7; the D gene could be TRBD1 or TRBD2 (5 bases each). This CDR3 comprises 12 residues. Germline assignment: CDR1 DFQATT and CDR2 SNEGSKA (reference sequence). Trimming took off 7 bases at V and 2 bases at J, with 12 bases between the two ends. CDR3 nucleotide sequence: TGCAGTGGGGGACGCGACACCTACGAGCAGTACTTC. The encoded protein is CSGGRDTYEQYF.

This clonotype was detected many times. The chain joins TRBV6-6 to TRBJ2-7; 8 bases are shared with TRBD2. The CDR3 is 16 residues long. After removal of 2 bases from V and 3 bases from J, the junction contained 9 bases not matched to a gene. Per germline, CDR1 MNHNY and CDR2 SVGAGI (reference sequence). CDR3: CASSYSRGGRNYEQYF. CDR3 nucleotides: TGTGCCAGCAGTTACAGCCGGGGGGGGAGAAACTACGAGCAGTACTTC.

This clonotype has at least ten counts. Written as DNA, the CDR3 is TGTGCCAGCTCACCCTACTTATTTGGGCAGTTCTTC. It codes for CASSPYLFGQFF. The genes are TRBV18 and TRBJ2-1, with D unresolved. This CDR3 contains 12 residues. V lost 3 bases and J lost 12, with 12 bases in between. Germline V gene lookup returns CDR1 KGHSH and CDR2 LQKENI.

At least ten counts were recorded for this clonotype. The V and J genes are TRBV5-1 and TRBJ2-1, with TRBD2 as a possible D gene (7 bases). Trimming left V 3 bases short and J 8 bases short, with 15 bases between. There are 14 residues in the CDR3. Germline assignment: CDR1 SGHRS and CDR2 YFSETQ. CDR3 in DNA: TGCGCCAGCAGCTCCGGGGGGCGGGATGATGAGCAGTTCTTC. Translation gives CASSSGGRDDEQFF.

This clonotype came up many times. The chain links TRBV29-1 to TRBJ1-1; possible D gene TRBD1, 5 bases. The CDR3 is 12 amino acids. Trimming took off 4 bases at V and 7 bases at J, with 13 bases between the two ends. Germline loops: CDR1 SQVTM, CDR2 ANQGSEA. The CDR3 DNA reads TGCAGCGTTGGAGACAGCCCTATTGAAGCTTTCTTT. Its translation: CSVGDSPIEAFF.

Ten or more counts support this clonotype. The chain carries TRBV20-1 and TRBJ2-3, with D possibly being TRBD1 (6 bases). This CDR3 has 16 amino acids. Trimming took off 6 bases at V and 5 bases at J, with 24 bases between the two ends. Germline CDR1 and CDR2: DFQATT and SNEGSKA (reference sequence). The CDR3: CSAGPGHSRFGDTQYF. The CDR3, as DNA: TGCAGTGCGGGTCCGGGACACTCTAGGTTCGGAGATACGCAGTATTTT.

This clonotype was seen many times. This chain connects TRBV20-1 to TRBJ2-3; D gene unclear. Germline assignment: CDR1 DFQATT and CDR2 SNEGSKA (reference sequence). This CDR3 comprises 12 residues. Trimming cost V 4 bases and J 0 bases, with 5 bases left between them. The CDR3 loop reads CSAKASTDTQYF. CDR3 in DNA: TGCAGTGCTAAGGCTAGCACAGATACGCAGTATTTT.

This clonotype was found many times. V gene TRBV20-1 combines with J gene TRBJ2-3; D gene ambiguous. Trimming took 1 base from V and 2 from J, leaving 10 bases between them. This CDR3 spans 14 amino acids. Germline CDR1 and CDR2: DFQATT and SNEGSKA (reference sequence). CDR3 DNA sequence: TGCAGTGCTAGAGCCCCACCCAACACAGATACGCAGTATTTT. Translated, it gives CSARAPPNTDTQYF.

This clonotype was seen ten or more times. The chain combines TRBV7-9 with TRBJ2-5; 11 bases are shared with TRBD2. The CDR3 consists of 14 residues. V lost 5 bases, J lost 3 bases, and 2 bases stayed unmatched. CDR1 SEHNR and CDR2 FQNEAQ come from the germline V gene (reference sequence). The CDR3 region is CASSKLAGEETQYF. The CDR3 bases are TGTGCCAGCAGCAAACTAGCGGGAGAAGAGACCCAGTACTTC.

This clonotype was detected many times. The V gene is TRBV20-1, the J gene TRBJ1-1; D may be TRBD1 (6 bases). Germline CDR1 DFQATT, CDR2 SNEGSKA (reference sequence). The CDR3 is 13 amino acids. Trimming cost V 6 bases and J 7 bases, with 18 bases left between them. The CDR3 reads CSAGRGGRVEAFF. CDR3 bases: TGCAGTGCAGGAAGAGGGGGGCGCGTTGAAGCTTTCTTT.

This clonotype was picked up many times. V usage is TRBV5-1 and J usage is TRBJ2-7, with 9 bases fitting TRBD1. The CDR3 totals 13 residues. Trimming removed 3 bases from V and 7 bases from J; junction bases left unmatched: 5. Germline assignment: CDR1 SGHRS and CDR2 YFSETQ. As DNA, the CDR3 is TGCGCCAGCAGCTACGACAGGGGGTGGGAGCAGTACTTC. Translating gives CASSYDRGWEQYF.

This clonotype was observed at least ten times. V gene TRBV24-1 combines with J gene TRBJ2-1; 11 nucleotides align to TRBD1. V shed 5 bases, J shed 6 bases, and the junction held 5 bases outside the gene matches. The V gene's germline CDR1 is KGHDR and CDR2 SFDVKD. The CDR3 contains 15 residues. The CDR3 nucleotides read TGTGCCACCAGTGGCCCGGGACAGGGGGGCAATGAGCAGTTCTTC. Amino acid sequence: CATSGPGQGGNEQFF.

This clonotype was observed at least ten times. The chain carries TRBV20-1 and TRBJ2-3; 14 nucleotides match TRBD2. This CDR3 is built from 23 residues. Germline V lookup: CDR1 DFQATT, CDR2 SNEGSKA (reference sequence). With 2 bases clipped from V and 2 bases from J, the junction kept 24 bases outside the gene matches. CDR3 sequence (DNA): TGCAGTGCTAGAATTGGTAAAATCGCCGGACTAGCGGGAGGTTCTATCTTCACAGATACGCAGTATTTT. Translation gives CSARIGKIAGLAGGSIFTDTQYF.

This clonotype has at least ten counts. V is TRBV10-3 and J is TRBJ2-3; unclear D gene. V was trimmed by 10 bases and J by 6 bases, leaving 14 bases between them. The CDR3 covers 12 residues. The germline V gene has CDR1 ENHRY and CDR2 SYGVKD. The CDR3 DNA reads as TGTGCCACGGGCCCCTATTCCGATACGCAGTATTTT. Protein: CATGPYSDTQYF.

This clonotype was detected ten times or more. This chain connects TRBV18 to TRBJ1-1; tentative D call: TRBD1 (6 bases). The CDR3 sequence is 14 residues long. Per germline, CDR1 KGHSH and CDR2 LQKENI. V dropped 5 bases and J dropped 0 bases, with 10 bases sitting between them. The CDR3 bases are TGTGCCAGCTCAAGGGGACAACTGAACACTGAAGCTTTCTTT. It translates to CASSRGQLNTEAFF. The complete variable domain, with remaining parts taken from reference TRBV18 and TRBJ1-1, reads NAGVMQNPRHLVRRRGQEARLRCSPMKGHSHVYWYRQLPEEGLKFMVYLQKENIIDESGMPKERFSAEFPKEGPSILRIQQVVRGDSAAYFCASSRGQLNTEAFFGQGTRLTVV.

This clonotype was found many times. This chain joins TRBV5-1 and TRBJ2-5, with 8 bases lining up with TRBD1. CDR3 length equals 14 residues. V trimming: 4 bases; J trimming: 5 bases; junction bases outside the gene matches: 7. Germline CDR1 is SGHRS and CDR2 is YFSETQ. In DNA, the CDR3 is TGCGCCAGCAGCCATCCCTGGACAGGGGAGACCCAGTACTTC. Amino acid sequence: CASSHPWTGETQYF.

There are many counts of this clonotype. The V and J genes are TRBV29-1 and TRBJ2-3, with D hard to call. CDR1 SQVTM and CDR2 ANQGSEA come from the germline V gene. The CDR3 runs to 12 residues. Trimming left V 1 base short and J 5 bases short, with 7 bases between. In DNA form, the CDR3 reads TGCAGCGTTGAAGTGGCGTTAGATACGCAGTATTTT. The encoded protein is CSVEVALDTQYF.